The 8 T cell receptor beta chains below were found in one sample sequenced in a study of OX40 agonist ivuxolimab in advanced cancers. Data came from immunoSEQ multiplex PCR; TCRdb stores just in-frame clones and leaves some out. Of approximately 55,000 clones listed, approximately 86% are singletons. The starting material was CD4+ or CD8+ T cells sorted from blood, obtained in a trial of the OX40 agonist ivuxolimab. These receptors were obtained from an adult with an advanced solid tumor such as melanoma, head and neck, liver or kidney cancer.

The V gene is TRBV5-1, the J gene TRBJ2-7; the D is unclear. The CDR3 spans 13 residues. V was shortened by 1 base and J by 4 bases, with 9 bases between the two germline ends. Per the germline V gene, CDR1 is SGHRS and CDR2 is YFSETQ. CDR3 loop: CASSLTVGYEQYF. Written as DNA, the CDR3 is TGCGCCAGCAGCTTGACAGTCGGGTACGAGCAGTACTTC.

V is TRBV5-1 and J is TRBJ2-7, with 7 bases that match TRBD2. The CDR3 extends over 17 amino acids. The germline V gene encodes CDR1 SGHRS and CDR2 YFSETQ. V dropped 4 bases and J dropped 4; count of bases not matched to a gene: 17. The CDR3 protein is CASSPPRSGAGRYEQYF. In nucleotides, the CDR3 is TGCGCCAGCAGCCCCCCCCGAAGCGGGGCAGGGCGGTACGAGCAGTACTTC.

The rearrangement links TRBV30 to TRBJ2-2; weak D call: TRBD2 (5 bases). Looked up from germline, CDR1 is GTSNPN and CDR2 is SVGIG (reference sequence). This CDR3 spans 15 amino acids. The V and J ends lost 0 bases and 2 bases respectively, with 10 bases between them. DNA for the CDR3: TGTGCCTGGAGTGTTATAGGGAGAAACACCGGGGAGCTGTTTTTT. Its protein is CAWSVIGRNTGELFF.

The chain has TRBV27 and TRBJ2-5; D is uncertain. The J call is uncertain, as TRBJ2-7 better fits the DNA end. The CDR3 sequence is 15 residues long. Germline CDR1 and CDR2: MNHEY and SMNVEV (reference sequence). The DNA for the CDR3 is TGTGCCAGCAATATAAGGAGTGGGCCCAATTACGAGCAGTACTTC. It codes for CASNIRSGPNYEQYF.

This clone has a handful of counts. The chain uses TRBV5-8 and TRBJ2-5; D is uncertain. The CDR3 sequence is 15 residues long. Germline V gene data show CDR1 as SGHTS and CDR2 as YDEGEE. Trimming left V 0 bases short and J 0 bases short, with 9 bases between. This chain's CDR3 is CASSLGLADQETQYF. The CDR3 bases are TGTGCCAGCAGCTTGGGGTTGGCAGACCAAGAGACCCAGTACTTC.

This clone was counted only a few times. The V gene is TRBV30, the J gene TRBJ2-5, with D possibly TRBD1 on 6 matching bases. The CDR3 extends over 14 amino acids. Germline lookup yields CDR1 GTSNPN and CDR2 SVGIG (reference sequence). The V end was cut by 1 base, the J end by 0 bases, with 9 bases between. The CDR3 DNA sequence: TGTGCCTGGAGTGGGACAGCGTACCAAGAGACCCAGTACTTC. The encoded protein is CAWSGTAYQETQYF.

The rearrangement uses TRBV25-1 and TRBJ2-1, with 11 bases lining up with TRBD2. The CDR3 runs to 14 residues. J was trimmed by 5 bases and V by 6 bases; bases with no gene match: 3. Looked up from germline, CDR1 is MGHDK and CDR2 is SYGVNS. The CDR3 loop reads CASRGTSGNNEQFF. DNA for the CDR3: TGTGCCAGCAGAGGGACTAGCGGCAACAATGAGCAGTTCTTC.

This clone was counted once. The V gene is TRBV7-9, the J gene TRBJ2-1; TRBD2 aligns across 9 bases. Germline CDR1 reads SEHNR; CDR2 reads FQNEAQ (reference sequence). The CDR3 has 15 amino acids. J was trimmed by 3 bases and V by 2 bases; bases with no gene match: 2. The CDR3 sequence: CASSLRTSVYNEQFF. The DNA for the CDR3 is TGTGCCAGCAGCTTAAGGACTAGCGTCTACAATGAGCAGTTCTTC.